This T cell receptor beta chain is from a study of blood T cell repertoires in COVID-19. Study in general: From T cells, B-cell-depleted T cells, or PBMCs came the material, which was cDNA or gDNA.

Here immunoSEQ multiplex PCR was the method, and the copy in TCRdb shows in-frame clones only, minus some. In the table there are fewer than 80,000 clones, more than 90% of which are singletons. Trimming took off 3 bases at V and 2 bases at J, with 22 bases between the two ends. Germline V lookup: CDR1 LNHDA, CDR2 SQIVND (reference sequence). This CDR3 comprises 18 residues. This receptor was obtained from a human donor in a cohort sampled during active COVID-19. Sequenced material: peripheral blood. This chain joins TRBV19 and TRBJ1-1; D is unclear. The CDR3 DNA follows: TGTGCCAGTAGTATTCCTTCTATTCCAGAGGATTCTAACACTGAAGCTTTCTTT. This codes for CASSIPSIPEDSNTEAFF.